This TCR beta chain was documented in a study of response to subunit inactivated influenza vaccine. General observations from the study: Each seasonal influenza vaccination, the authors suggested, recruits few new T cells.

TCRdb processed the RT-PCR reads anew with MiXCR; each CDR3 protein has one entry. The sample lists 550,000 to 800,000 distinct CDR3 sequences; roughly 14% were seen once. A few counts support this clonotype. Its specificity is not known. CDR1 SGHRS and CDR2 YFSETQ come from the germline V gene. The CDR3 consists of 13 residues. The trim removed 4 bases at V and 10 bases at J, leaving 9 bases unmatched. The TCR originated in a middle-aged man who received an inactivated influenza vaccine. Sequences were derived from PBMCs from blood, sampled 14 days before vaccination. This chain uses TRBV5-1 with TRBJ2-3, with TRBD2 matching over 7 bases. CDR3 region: CASSPRGRGAQYF. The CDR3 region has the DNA TGCGCCAGCAGCCCCCGGGGGAGGGGCGCGCAGTATTTT.